This T cell receptor beta chain was identified during a study of blood T cell repertoires in COVID-19. Study in general: Some COVID-19 samples were acute and others convalescent; all came from the United States, Italy and Spain. In each case, the material was cDNA or gDNA derived from T cells, B-cell-depleted T cells, or PBMCs.

It was during active infection that Seattle patients were enrolled and then longitudinally followed. In the authors' methods: Amplification of reference gene primers was used by the study to estimate nucleated cell counts. The protocol was immunoSEQ multiplex PCR, while the TCRdb copy is restricted to in-frame clones and leaves out a portion. The V and J calls and clone size are taken from that table; D and trimming were inferred from the DNA. This repertoire shows 250,000 or so clones, around 87% found once; its top ten account for about 2.1%. Germline CDR1 and CDR2: LGHNT and FRNRAP. Trimming shortened V by 6 bases and J by 0 bases, and 10 bases separated the two germline ends. The CDR3 runs 14 residues.

Input material: peripheral blood. This chain links TRBV12-5 with TRBJ2-3, with a tentative D call TRBD2 (6 bases). This clonotype originated in a woman aged 55-69 years with COVID-19, enrolled during active disease. In DNA, the CDR3 is TGTGCTAGTGGCCCAGGGACTAGCACAGATACGCAGTATTTT. Translating it yields CASGPGTSTDTQYF. Complete variable domain (other parts from reference TRBV12-5 and TRBJ2-3): DARVTQTPRHKVTEMGQEVTMRCQPILGHNTVFWYRQTMMQGLELLAYFRNRAPLDDSGMPKDRFSAEMPDATLATLKIQPSEPRDSAVYFCASGPGTSTDTQYFGPGTRLTVL.